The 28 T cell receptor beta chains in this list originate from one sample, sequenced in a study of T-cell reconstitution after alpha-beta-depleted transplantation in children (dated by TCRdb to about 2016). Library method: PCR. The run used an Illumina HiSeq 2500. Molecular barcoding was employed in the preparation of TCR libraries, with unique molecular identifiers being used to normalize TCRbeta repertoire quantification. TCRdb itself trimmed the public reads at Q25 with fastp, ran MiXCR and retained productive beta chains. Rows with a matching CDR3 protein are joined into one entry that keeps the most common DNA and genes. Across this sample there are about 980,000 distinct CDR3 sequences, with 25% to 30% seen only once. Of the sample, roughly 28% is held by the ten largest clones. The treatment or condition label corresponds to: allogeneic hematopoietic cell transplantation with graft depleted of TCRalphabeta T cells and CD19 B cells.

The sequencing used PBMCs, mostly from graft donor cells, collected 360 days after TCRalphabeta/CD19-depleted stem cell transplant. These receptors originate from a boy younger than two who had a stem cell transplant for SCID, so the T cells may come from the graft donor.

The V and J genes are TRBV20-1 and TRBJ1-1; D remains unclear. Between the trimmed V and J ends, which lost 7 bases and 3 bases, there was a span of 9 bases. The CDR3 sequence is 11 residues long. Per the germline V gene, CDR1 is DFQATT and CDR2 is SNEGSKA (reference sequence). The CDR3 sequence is CSGAEDTEAFF. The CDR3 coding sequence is TGCAGTGGGGCGGAGGACACTGAAGCTTTCTTT.

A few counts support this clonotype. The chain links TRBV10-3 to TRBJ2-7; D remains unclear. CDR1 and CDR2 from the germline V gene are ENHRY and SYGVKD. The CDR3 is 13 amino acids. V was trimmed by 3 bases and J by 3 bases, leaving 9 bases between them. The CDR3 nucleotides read TGTGCCATCAGTGAAGGTTCCGACTACGAGCAGTACTTC. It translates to CAISEGSDYEQYF.

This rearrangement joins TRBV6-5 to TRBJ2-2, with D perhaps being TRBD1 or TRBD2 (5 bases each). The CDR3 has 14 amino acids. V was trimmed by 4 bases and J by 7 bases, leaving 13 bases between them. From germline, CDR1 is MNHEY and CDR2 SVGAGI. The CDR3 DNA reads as TGTGCCAGCAGTTCCCCAGGGAGCGGCGGGGAGCTGTTTTTT. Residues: CASSSPGSGGELFF.

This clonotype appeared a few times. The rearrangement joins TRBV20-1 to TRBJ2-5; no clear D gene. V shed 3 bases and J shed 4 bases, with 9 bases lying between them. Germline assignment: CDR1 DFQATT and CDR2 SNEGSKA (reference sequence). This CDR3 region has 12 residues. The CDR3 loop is CSASSARETQYF. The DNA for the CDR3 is TGCAGTGCTAGTAGTGCCCGAGAGACCCAGTACTTC.

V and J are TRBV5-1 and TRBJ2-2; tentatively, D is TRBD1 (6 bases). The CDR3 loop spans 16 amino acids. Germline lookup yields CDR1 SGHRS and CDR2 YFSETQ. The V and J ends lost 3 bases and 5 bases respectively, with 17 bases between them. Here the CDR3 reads CASSSAPGQRTGELFF. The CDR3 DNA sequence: TGCGCCAGCAGCTCAGCTCCGGGACAAAGAACCGGGGAGCTGTTTTTT.

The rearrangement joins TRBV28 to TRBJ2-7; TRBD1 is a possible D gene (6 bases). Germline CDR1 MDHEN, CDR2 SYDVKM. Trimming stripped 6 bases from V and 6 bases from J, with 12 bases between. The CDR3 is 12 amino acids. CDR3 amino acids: CASRSQGTEQYF. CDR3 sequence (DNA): TGTGCCAGCAGATCACAGGGAACCGAGCAGTACTTC.

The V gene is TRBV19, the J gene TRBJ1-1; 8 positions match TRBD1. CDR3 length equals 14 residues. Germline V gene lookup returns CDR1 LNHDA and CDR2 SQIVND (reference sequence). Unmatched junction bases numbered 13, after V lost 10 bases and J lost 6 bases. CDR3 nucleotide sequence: TGTGCCACTCAAGGACAGGGTCAGTCTGCTGAAGCTTTCTTT. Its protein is CATQGQGQSAEAFF.

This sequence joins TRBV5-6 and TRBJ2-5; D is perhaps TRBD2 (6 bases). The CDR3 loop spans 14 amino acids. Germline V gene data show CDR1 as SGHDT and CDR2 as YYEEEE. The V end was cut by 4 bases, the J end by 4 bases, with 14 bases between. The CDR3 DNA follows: TGTGCCAGCAGCCGTCGGGACTCTAGAGAGACCCAGTACTTC. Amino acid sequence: CASSRRDSRETQYF.

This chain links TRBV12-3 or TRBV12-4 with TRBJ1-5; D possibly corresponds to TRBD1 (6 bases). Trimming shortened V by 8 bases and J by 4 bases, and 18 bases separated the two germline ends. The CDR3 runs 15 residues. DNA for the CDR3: TGTGCCAGCTCCCCAACAGGGACCGTTAATCAGCCCCAGCATTTT. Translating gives CASSPTGTVNQPQHF.

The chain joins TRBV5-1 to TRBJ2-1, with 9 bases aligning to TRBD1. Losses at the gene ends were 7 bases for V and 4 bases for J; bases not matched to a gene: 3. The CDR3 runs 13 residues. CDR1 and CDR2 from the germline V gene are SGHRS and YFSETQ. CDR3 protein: CASGTGTYNEQFF. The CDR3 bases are TGCGCCAGCGGGACAGGGACTTACAATGAGCAGTTCTTC.

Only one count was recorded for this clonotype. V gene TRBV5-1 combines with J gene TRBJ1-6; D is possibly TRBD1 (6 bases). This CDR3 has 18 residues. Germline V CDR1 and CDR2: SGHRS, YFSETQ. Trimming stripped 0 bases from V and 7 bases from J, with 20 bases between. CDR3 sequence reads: CASSLDYRASSWNSPLHF. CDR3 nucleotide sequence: TGCGCCAGCAGCTTGGATTACAGGGCGTCGTCTTGGAATTCACCCCTCCACTTT.

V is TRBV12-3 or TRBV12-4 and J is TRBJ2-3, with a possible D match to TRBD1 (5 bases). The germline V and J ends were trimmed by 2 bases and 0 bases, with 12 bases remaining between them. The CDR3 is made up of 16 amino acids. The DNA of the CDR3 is TGTGCCAGCAGTTTACCCAGGGTCCCTAGCACAGATACGCAGTATTTT. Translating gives CASSLPRVPSTDTQYF.

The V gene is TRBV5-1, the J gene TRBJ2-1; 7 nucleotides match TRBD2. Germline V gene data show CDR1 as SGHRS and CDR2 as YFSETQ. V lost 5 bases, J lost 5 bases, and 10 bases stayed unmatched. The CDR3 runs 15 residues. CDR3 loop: CASSWRGSPNNEQFF. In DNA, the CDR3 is TGCGCCAGCAGTTGGCGGGGGAGTCCAAACAATGAGCAGTTCTTC.

The CDR3 region has the DNA TGTGCCAGCAGCTTTAAGGGGACTCCCAATGAGCAGTTCTTC. Translated, it gives CASSFKGTPNEQFF. The rearrangement joins TRBV7-9 to TRBJ2-1; a possible D gene is TRBD2 (6 bases). The germline V gene has CDR1 SEHNR and CDR2 FQNEAQ (reference sequence). The CDR3 sequence is 14 residues long. Trimming took off 3 bases at V and 6 bases at J, with 12 bases between the two ends.

CDR3: CASSALPYTQYF. The DNA for the CDR3 is TGTGCCAGCAGTGCGTTGCCGTATACGCAGTATTTT. The chain links TRBV12-3 or TRBV12-4 to TRBJ2-3; no clear D gene. The CDR3 loop spans 12 amino acids. V was shortened by 5 bases and J by 7 bases, with 10 bases between the two germline ends.

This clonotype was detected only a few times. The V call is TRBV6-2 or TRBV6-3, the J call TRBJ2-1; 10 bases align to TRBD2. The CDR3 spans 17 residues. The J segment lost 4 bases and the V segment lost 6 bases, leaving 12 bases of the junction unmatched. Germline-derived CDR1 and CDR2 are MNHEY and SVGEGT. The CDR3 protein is CASSRRTSGLYYNEQFF. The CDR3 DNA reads TGTGCCAGCAGCCGACGGACTAGCGGCCTTTATTACAATGAGCAGTTCTTC.

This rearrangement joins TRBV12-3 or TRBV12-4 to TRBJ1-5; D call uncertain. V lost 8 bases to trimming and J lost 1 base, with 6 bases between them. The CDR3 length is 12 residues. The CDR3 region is CASGRSNQPQHF. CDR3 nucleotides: TGTGCCAGCGGTAGGAGCAATCAGCCCCAGCATTTT.

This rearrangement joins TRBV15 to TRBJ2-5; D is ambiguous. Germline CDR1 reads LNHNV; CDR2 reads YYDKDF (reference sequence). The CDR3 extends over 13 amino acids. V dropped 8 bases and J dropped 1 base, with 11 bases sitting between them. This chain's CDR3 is CATRLLPQETQYF. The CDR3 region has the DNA TGTGCCACCCGGCTTCTACCCCAAGAGACCCAGTACTTC.

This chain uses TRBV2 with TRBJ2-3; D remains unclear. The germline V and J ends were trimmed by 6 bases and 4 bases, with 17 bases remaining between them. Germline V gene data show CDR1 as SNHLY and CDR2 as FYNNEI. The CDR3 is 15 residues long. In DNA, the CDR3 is TGTGCCAGCAGGGGGAAATTTTACCTAGCAGATACGCAGTATTTT. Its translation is CASRGKFYLADTQYF.

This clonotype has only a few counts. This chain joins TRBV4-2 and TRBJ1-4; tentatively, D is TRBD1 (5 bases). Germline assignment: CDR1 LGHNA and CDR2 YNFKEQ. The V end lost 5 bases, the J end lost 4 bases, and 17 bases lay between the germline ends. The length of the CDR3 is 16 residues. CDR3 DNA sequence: TGTGCCAGCAGCGATCGGCCGGGACTGGTTAATGAAAAACTGTTTTTT. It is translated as CASSDRPGLVNEKLFF.

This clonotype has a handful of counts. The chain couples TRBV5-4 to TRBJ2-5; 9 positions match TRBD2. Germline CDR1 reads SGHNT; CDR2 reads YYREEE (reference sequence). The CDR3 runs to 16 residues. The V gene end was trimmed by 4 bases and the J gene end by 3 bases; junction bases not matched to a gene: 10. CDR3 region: CASSRGDSGGKETQYF. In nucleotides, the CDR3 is TGTGCCAGCAGCCGGGGGGATAGCGGGGGCAAAGAGACCCAGTACTTC.

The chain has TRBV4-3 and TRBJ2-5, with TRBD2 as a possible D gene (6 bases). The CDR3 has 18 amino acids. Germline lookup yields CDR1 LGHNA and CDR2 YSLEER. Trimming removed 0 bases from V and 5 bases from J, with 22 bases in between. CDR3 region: CASSQESHLASPFETQYF. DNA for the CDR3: TGCGCCAGCAGCCAAGAGTCCCACCTAGCGTCGCCTTTCGAGACCCAGTACTTC.

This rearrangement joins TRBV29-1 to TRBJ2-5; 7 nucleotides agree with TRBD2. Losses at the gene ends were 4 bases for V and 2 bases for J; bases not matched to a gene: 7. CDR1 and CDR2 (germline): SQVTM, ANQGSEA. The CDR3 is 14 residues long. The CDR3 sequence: CSVALGGGQETQYF. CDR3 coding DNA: TGCAGCGTTGCCCTGGGGGGGGGACAAGAGACCCAGTACTTC.

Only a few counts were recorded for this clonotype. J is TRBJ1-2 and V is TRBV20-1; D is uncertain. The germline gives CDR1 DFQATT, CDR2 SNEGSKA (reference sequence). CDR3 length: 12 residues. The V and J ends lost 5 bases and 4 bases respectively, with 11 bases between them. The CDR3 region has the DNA TGCAGTGCTTCCTCCGCGACCTATGGCTACACCTTC. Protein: CSASSATYGYTF.

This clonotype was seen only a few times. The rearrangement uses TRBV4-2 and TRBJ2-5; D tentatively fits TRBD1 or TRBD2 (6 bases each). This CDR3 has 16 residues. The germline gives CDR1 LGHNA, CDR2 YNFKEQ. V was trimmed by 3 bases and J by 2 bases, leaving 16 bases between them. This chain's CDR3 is CASSHVLGGRQETQYF. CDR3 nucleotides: TGTGCCAGCAGCCACGTTCTCGGGGGCCGTCAAGAGACCCAGTACTTC.

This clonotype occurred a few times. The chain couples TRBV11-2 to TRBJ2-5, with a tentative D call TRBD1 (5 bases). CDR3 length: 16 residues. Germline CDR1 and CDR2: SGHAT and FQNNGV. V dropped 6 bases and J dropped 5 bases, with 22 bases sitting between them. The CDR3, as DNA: TGTGCCAGCAGTCTCGTACCTCTTGCAGGGTTGGAGACCCAGTACTTC. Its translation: CASSLVPLAGLETQYF.

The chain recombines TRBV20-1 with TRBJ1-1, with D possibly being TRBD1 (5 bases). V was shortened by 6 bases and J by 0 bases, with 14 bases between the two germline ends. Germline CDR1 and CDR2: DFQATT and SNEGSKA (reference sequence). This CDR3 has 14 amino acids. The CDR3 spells CSALPGGMNTEAFF. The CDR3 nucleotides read TGCAGTGCCCTCCCCGGGGGGATGAACACTGAAGCTTTCTTT.

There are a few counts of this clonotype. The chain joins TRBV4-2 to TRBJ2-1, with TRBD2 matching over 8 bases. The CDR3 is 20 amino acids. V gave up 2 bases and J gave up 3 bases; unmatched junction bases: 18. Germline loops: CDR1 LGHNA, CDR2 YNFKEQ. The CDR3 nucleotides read TGTGCCAGCAGCCAACTGAACCACCGGACTCCGCGGGGGGTCTACAATGAGCAGTTCTTC. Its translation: CASSQLNHRTPRGVYNEQFF.